These T cell receptor beta chains were read from a single sample in a study of T cells in Graves' hyperthyroidism and ophthalmopathy. MiXCR was run by TCRdb on the multiplex PCR reads, yielding one entry per CDR3 protein. The sample includes 500,000 to 600,000 distinct CDR3 sequences, 40% to 55% seen only once; the top ten take 35% to 50%. The specimen sequenced was peripheral blood or thyroid tissue (not recorded which). These receptor sequences come from an adult woman with Graves' disease, either hyperthyroidism or ophthalmopathy (not recorded which). Both conserved end residues are part of each CDR3. The D gene is left open where the match is weak. Not every row has a clone size; where given, it reads once, few, many or a size class.

D gene	V gene	clone size	J gene	CDR3 protein	CDR3 DNA
.	TRBV12-3/TRBV12-4	many	TRBJ1-2	CASRQRSPASDYGYTF	TGTGCCAGCAGACAAAGGAGTCCGGCCTCGGACTATGGCTACACCTTC
.	TRBV20-1	many	TRBJ1-2	CSASRDTSGDDGYTF	TGCAGTGCTAGCCGGGACACTTCCGGGGACGATGGCTACACCTTC
TRBD1	TRBV20-1	many	TRBJ1-1	CSAMDRVLIEAFF	TGCAGTGCGATGGACAGGGTGTTGATTGAAGCTTTCTTT
TRBD1	TRBV19	.	TRBJ2-5	CASTTTQGALETQYF	TGTGCCAGTACCACCACACAGGGGGCCTTGGAGACCCAGTACTTC
TRBD2	TRBV7-8	.	TRBJ2-5	CASSPNWGGKTQYF	TGTGCCAGCAGCCCCAATTGGGGGGGAAAGACCCAGTACTTC
.	TRBV29-1	once	TRBJ1-2	CSVEQAGAEGYTF	TGCAGCGTTGAACAGGCAGGGGCAGAAGGCTACACCTTC
.	TRBV3-1	many	TRBJ1-1	CASSWDGGNTEAFF	TGTGCCAGCAGTTGGGACGGGGGGAACACTGAAGCTTTCTTT
TRBD1	TRBV19	.	TRBJ1-5	CASSRYDRVNQPQHF	TGTGCCAGTAGTAGGTACGACAGGGTCAATCAGCCCCAGCATTTT
.	TRBV5-1	.	TRBJ1-6	CASSSNTNSPLHF	TGCGCCAGCAGCTCGAATACTAATTCACCCCTCCACTTT
.	TRBV20-1	many	TRBJ1-5	CSARAGLNQPQHF	TGCAGTGCTAGGGCGGGCCTCAATCAGCCCCAGCATTTT
TRBD1	TRBV10-3	.	TRBJ1-1	CAISRTGDEAFF	TGTGCCATCAGCCGGACAGGGGATGAAGCTTTCTTT
TRBD1	TRBV15	.	TRBJ1-4	CATSKLTTGTNEKLFF	TGTGCCACCAGCAAACTAACGACAGGGACTAATGAAAAACTGTTTTTT
TRBD1	TRBV10-2	.	TRBJ2-7	CASNRGVYEQYF	TGCGCCAGTAACAGGGGAGTCTACGAGCAGTACTTC
.	TRBV29-1	.	TRBJ2-5	CSSPGQGRSQTQYF	TGCAGCTCACCAGGCCAGGGTCGGTCGCAGACCCAGTACTTC
.	TRBV25-1	.	TRBJ2-2	CASARSSGELFF	TGTGCCAGCGCTCGGTCTTCCGGGGAGCTGTTTTTT
.	TRBV29-1	.	TRBJ2-2	CSAKGEGRVSEELFF	TGCAGCGCTAAGGGGGAGGGCAGGGTGAGCGAGGAGCTGTTTTTT
.	TRBV10-3	.	TRBJ1-2	CAISEVDHGYTF	TGTGCCATCAGTGAGGTTGACCATGGCTACACCTTC
.	TRBV7-9	.	TRBJ1-1	CASRWREGTEAFF	TGTGCCAGCAGGTGGAGGGAGGGCACTGAAGCTTTCTTT
.	TRBV12-3/TRBV12-4	many	TRBJ1-1	CASSFSPPSEAFF	TGTGCCAGCAGTTTTTCCCCACCTTCTGAAGCTTTCTTT
TRBD1	TRBV12-3/TRBV12-4	.	TRBJ1-6	CASRPGGQVNSPLHF	TGTGCCAGCAGACCAGGGGGACAGGTGAATTCACCCCTCCACTTT
.	TRBV9	.	TRBJ2-2	CASSLKPGELFF	TGTGCCAGCAGTCTTAAGCCAGGGGAGCTGTTTTTT
.	TRBV2	many	TRBJ1-4	CASQGIWANEKLFF	TGTGCCAGCCAGGGGATCTGGGCTAATGAAAAACTGTTTTTT
TRBD1	TRBV5-1	.	TRBJ2-6	CASSTVQGPRANVLTF	TGCGCCAGCAGCACCGTACAGGGGCCCAGGGCCAACGTCCTGACTTTC
TRBD1	TRBV20-1	.	TRBJ1-5	CSAENRDRGGQAQHF	TGCAGTGCTGAAAACCGGGACAGGGGTGGTCAAGCCCAGCATTTT
.	TRBV2	few	TRBJ1-1	CASSVTGHAFF	TGTGCCAGCAGTGTAACAGGGCATGCTTTCTTT
.	TRBV7-9	few	TRBJ2-3	CASSFSGATDTQYF	TGTGCCAGCAGCTTTTCTGGGGCCACAGATACGCAGTATTTT
.	TRBV9	.	TRBJ1-1	CASSVVQGYTEAFF	TGTGCCAGCAGCGTAGTCCAGGGATACACTGAAGCTTTCTTT
.	TRBV24-1	few	TRBJ2-5	CATSAWAPGGETQYF	TGTGCCACCAGTGCTTGGGCCCCTGGTGGGGAGACCCAGTACTTC
.	TRBV7-2	many	TRBJ2-5	CASSYLWGSQETQYF	TGTGCCAGCAGCTACCTCTGGGGGTCCCAAGAGACCCAGTACTTC
TRBD1	TRBV12-3/TRBV12-4	.	TRBJ1-6	CASRGQGASPLHF	TGTGCCAGCAGGGGACAGGGGGCATCACCCCTCCACTTT
TRBD1	TRBV5-6	few	TRBJ1-1	CASQAGGEEAFF	TGTGCCAGCCAGGCAGGGGGCGAGGAAGCTTTCTTT
TRBD1	TRBV7-8	once	TRBJ2-7	CASSLGPLGQGNSEQYF	TGTGCCAGCAGCTTAGGTCCATTGGGACAGGGTAATAGCGAGCAGTACTTC
.	TRBV28	.	TRBJ2-7	CASSSTVYEQYF	TGTGCCAGCAGTTCGACAGTTTACGAGCAGTACTTC